This TCR beta chain was sequenced in a study of early T cells in non-severe SARS-CoV-2 infection. Notes on the study in general: Sequences matched to VDJdb favored anti-spike CD8 responses, while private and CD4 specificities were missed.

This clonotype has only a few counts. The antigen is undetermined. The V and J ends lost 7 bases and 7 bases respectively, with 14 bases between them. Germline CDR1 is SGHTA and CDR2 is FQGNSA. The CDR3 has 13 residues. TCRdb re-analysed the 5' RACE reads in MiXCR, keeping a single row per CDR3 protein. The sample has fewer than 25,000 distinct CDR3 sequences, approximately 5.7% seen once; the top ten hold more than 14%. The J gene is TRBJ1-3, the V gene TRBV7-2; possibly TRBD1 for D (6 bases). The TCR comes from an adult who was a healthcare worker with PCR-confirmed SARS-CoV-2 infection or an uninfected control (not recorded which). Material: whole blood, obtained at baseline. The CDR3 DNA is TGTGCCAGCACTATAGGGGGATGGAACACCATATATTTT. Translation: CASTIGGWNTIYF. Complete variable domain (other parts from reference TRBV7-2 and TRBJ1-3): GAGVSQSPSNKVTEKGKDVELRCDPISGHTALYWYRQSLGQGLEFLIYFQGNSAPDKSGLPSDRFSAERTGGSVSTLTIQRTQQEDSAVYLCASTIGGWNTIYFGEGSWLTVV.